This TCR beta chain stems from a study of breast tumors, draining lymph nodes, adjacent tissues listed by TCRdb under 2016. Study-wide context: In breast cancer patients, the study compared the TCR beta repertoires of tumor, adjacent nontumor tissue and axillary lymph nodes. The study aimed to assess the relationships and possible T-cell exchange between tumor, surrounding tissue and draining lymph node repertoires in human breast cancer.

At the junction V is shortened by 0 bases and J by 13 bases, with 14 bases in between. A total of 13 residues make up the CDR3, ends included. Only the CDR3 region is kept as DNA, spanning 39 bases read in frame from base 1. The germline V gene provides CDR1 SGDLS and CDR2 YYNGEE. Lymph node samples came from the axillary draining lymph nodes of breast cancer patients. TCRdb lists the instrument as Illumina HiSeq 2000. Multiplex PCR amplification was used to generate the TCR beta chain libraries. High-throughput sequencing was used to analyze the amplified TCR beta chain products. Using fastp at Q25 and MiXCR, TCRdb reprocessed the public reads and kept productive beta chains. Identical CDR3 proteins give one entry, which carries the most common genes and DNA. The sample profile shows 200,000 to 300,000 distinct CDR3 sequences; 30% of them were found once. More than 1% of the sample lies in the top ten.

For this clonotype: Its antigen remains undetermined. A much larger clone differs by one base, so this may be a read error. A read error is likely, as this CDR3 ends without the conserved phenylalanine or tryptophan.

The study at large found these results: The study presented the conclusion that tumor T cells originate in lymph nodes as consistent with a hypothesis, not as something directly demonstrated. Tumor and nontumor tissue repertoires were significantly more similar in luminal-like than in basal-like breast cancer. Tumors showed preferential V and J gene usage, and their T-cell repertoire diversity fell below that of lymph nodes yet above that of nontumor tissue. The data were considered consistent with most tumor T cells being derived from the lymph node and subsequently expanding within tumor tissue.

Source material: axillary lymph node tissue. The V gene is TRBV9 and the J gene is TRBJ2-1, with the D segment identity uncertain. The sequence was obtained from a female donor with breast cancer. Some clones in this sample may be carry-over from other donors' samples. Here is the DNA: TGTGCCAGCAGCGTAGCCGCACAACCAGTACAGTTCTCC. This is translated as CASSVAAQPVQFS.